These 2 T cell receptor beta chains share one sample of origin, sequenced in a study of blood T cell repertoires in COVID-19. Data came from immunoSEQ multiplex PCR; TCRdb stores just in-frame clones and leaves some out. The table records approximately 100,000 clones, 70% to 90% of them present only once. Sequenced material: peripheral blood. The receptors come from a woman in her 70s with acute or convalescent COVID-19.

With respect to this clone: Other DNA sequences in this sample translate to the same CDR3. This chain uses TRBV6-5 with TRBJ1-1, with 8 bases that match TRBD1. The CDR3 totals 13 residues. The germline V gene has CDR1 MNHEY and CDR2 SVGAGI. With 8 bases clipped from V and 5 bases from J, the junction kept 7 bases outside the gene matches. The CDR3 DNA reads TGTGCCAGCCGTTTGACAGGGGAAACTGAAGCTTTCTTT. Amino acids: CASRLTGETEAFF.

The chain joins TRBV2 to TRBJ2-5, with 11 bases fitting TRBD2. CDR1 and CDR2 (germline): SNHLY, FYNNEI. J lost 1 base, V lost 3 bases, and 7 bases had no gene match. There are 17 residues in the CDR3. Written as DNA, the CDR3 is TGTGCCAGCAGTGAGTCGCGACTAGCGGGGATCCAAGAGACCCAGTACTTC. Protein: CASSESRLAGIQETQYF.